The 13 T cell receptor beta chains given below trace back to one sample, sequenced in a study of T-cell memory formation after mild COVID-19. TCRdb re-called the 5' RACE reads with MiXCR, one entry per CDR3 protein. The table includes just over 350,000 distinct CDR3 sequences, 13% to 15% detected once. The sequenced material came from PBMCs or a T cell subset sorted from them (not recorded which). The receptors shown here come from a man aged 18 to 29 who had mild COVID-19 (a few samples of this study predate the infection). Cell type and time point are not known.

This rearrangement joins TRBV12-3 or TRBV12-4 to TRBJ1-2, with 8 bases matching TRBD1. The ends lost 6 bases at V and 0 bases at J; junction bases unmatched: 6. There are 15 residues in the CDR3. The CDR3 here is CASRGTGASNYGYTF. CDR3 coding DNA: TGTGCCAGCAGAGGGACAGGAGCCTCTAACTATGGCTACACCTTC.

This clonotype was seen a handful of times. This chain links TRBV3-1 with TRBJ2-1, with 9 bases matching TRBD1. With 4 bases clipped from V and 3 bases from J, the junction kept 4 bases outside the gene matches. Per germline, CDR1 LGHDT and CDR2 YNNKEL (reference sequence). This CDR3 is 15 amino acids long. This CDR3 is CASSRGQGIYNEQFF. In DNA form, the CDR3 reads TGTGCCAGCAGCCGGGGACAGGGAATCTACAATGAGCAGTTCTTC.

This clonotype appeared a few times. The gene calls are TRBV4-1 and TRBJ1-2; TRBD1 might be the D (5 bases). The CDR3 runs 14 residues. Germline V gene sequence: CDR1 MGHRA, CDR2 YSYEKL. V was pared by 5 bases and J by 2 bases, with 12 bases between. CDR3 sequence (DNA): TGCGCCAGCAGCTTCAGGGACGGGAACTATGGCTACACCTTC. Translation gives CASSFRDGNYGYTF.

V is TRBV12-3 or TRBV12-4 and J is TRBJ2-1; TRBD1 or TRBD2 may be the D gene (6 bases each). The CDR3 covers 16 residues. The V end was cut by 2 bases, the J end by 7 bases, with 18 bases between. CDR3 coding DNA: TGTGCCAGCAGTTTATTCGGGGGCCCAGTCGGGAATGAGCAGTTCTTC. Its translation is CASSLFGGPVGNEQFF.

This clonotype was detected only a few times. The V gene is TRBV21-1, the J gene TRBJ2-7; TRBD1, as called in the table, went unchecked against the DNA. TRBV21-1 represents a pseudogene. The CDR3 has 15 residues. CDR3 DNA sequence: TGTGCCAGCAGCAAAGAGGAGGGGGCGAGAACCGAGCAGTACTTC. Its protein is CASSKEEGARTEQYF.

This clonotype was picked up a small number of times. The chain links TRBV20-1 to TRBJ2-5; 12 nucleotides line up with TRBD2. The germline V gene has CDR1 DFQATT and CDR2 SNEGSKA (reference sequence). Trimming removed 1 base from V and 2 bases from J; junction bases left unmatched: 5. This CDR3 region has 16 residues. The DNA for the CDR3 is TGCAGTGCTAGAGCCTTAACTAGCGGGGGGCAAGAGACCCAGTACTTC. The encoded protein is CSARALTSGGQETQYF.

This clonotype came up a few times. This sequence joins TRBV7-2 and TRBJ2-3; no reliable D call. Trimming took off 2 bases at V and 3 bases at J, with 12 bases between the two ends. The CDR3 is 15 residues long. Germline lookup yields CDR1 SGHTA and CDR2 FQGNSA. This CDR3 is CASSLTGRTTDTQYF. The CDR3 DNA is TGTGCCAGCAGCTTAACTGGCAGAACGACAGATACGCAGTATTTT.

This clonotype was counted a few times. This chain joins TRBV9 and TRBJ1-1, with 10 positions matching TRBD1. Germline CDR1 reads SGDLS; CDR2 reads YYNGEE. There are 19 residues in the CDR3. The V segment lost 4 bases and the J segment 2 bases; nucleotides outside the gene matches: 17. This chain's CDR3 is CASSTPRGQGTSLNTEAFF. The CDR3 nucleotides read TGTGCCAGCAGCACCCCCCGGGGACAGGGGACCTCCCTAAACACTGAAGCTTTCTTT.

The genes are TRBV28 and TRBJ1-1; D is uncertain. Germline V gene lookup returns CDR1 MDHEN and CDR2 SYDVKM. The CDR3 is made up of 14 amino acids. Trimming pared 6 bases from V and 2 bases from J, leaving 13 bases between. Written as DNA, the CDR3 is TGTGCCAGCAGCCCCGAACTCGCCAACACTGAAGCTTTCTTT. Amino acid sequence: CASSPELANTEAFF. Full variable domain (rest looked up from reference TRBV28 and TRBJ1-1): DVKVTQSSRYLVKRTGEKVFLECVQDMDHENMFWYRQDPGLGLRLIYFSYDVKMKEKGDIPEGYSVSREKKERFSLILESASTNQTSMYLCASSPELANTEAFFGQGTRLTVV.

This chain connects TRBV15 to TRBJ2-7, with D possibly being TRBD1 (6 bases). Germline assignment: CDR1 LNHNV and CDR2 YYDKDF (reference sequence). V shed 1 base and J shed 0 bases, with 10 bases lying between them. The CDR3 contains 15 residues. The CDR3: CATSRAGTFSYEQYF. The DNA for the CDR3 is TGTGCCACCAGCAGAGCCGGGACATTCTCCTACGAGCAGTACTTC.

In its sample, this clonotype was seen a few times. CDR3 amino acids: CASGWGQETQYF. The DNA of the CDR3 is TGTGCCAGTGGTTGGGGGCAAGAGACCCAGTACTTC. V usage is TRBV7-9 and J usage is TRBJ2-5; the D gene could be TRBD1 or TRBD2 (5 bases each). V was clipped by 9 bases and J by 2 bases, with 10 bases between them. CDR1 and CDR2 (germline): SEHNR, FQNEAQ (reference sequence). The CDR3 contains 12 residues.

This clonotype was detected only a few times. The V gene is TRBV7-8, the J gene TRBJ2-1; TRBD2 aligns across 7 bases. V gave up 4 bases and J gave up 9 bases; unmatched junction bases: 3. CDR1 is SGHVS and CDR2 is FQNEAQ in the germline V gene. The length of the CDR3 is 12 residues. The CDR3 DNA reads as TGTGCCAGCAGCTCGACTAGCCTTGAGCAGTTCTTC. Its protein product is CASSSTSLEQFF.

The V and J genes are TRBV7-9 and TRBJ2-1; 10 bases match TRBD2. V was pared by 5 bases and J by 5 bases, with 9 bases of the junction left unmatched. There are 16 residues in the CDR3. Germline values: CDR1 SEHNR, CDR2 FQNEAQ (reference sequence). CDR3 sequence (DNA): TGTGCCAGCAGCCTCCAGCGGGGGGGCCCGGACAATGAGCAGTTCTTC. Encoded protein: CASSLQRGGPDNEQFF.